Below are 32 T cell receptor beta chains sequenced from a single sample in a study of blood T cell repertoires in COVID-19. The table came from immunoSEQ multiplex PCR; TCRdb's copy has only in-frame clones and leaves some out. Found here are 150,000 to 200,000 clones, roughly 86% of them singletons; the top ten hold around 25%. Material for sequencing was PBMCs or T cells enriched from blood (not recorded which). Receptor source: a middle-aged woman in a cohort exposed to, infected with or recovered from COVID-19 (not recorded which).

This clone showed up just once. CDR3 bases: TGTGCCAGCAGCTTAGGGGCTAGCGGGGGGATGGTAGACGAGCAGTACTTC. It yields the protein CASSLGASGGMVDEQYF. The chain has TRBV7-6 and TRBJ2-7; 11 bases align to TRBD2. The V gene's germline CDR1 is SGHVS and CDR2 FNYEAQ. The V segment lost 1 base and the J segment 5 bases; nucleotides outside the gene matches: 10. The CDR3 is 17 residues long. The variable domain in full, completed from reference TRBV7-6 and TRBJ2-7, reads GAGVSQSPRYKVTKRGQDVALRCDPISGHVSLYWYRQALGQGPEFLTYFNYEAQQDKSGLPNDRFSAERPEGSISTLTIQRTEQRDSAMYRCASSLGASGGMVDEQYFGPGTRLTVT.

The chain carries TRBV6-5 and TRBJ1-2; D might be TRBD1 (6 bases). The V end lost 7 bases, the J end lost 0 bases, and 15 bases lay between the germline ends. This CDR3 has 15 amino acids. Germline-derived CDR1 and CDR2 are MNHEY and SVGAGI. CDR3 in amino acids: CASTTTGSANYGYTF. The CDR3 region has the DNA TGTGCCAGCACCACCACAGGGTCAGCTAACTATGGCTACACCTTC.

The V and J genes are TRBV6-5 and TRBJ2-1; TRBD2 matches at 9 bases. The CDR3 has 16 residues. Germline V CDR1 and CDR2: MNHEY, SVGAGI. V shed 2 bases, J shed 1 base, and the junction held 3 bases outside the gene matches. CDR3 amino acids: CASSYVLAGSYNEQFF. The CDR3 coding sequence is TGTGCCAGCAGTTACGTTCTAGCGGGGTCCTACAATGAGCAGTTCTTC.

The CDR3 region has the DNA TGTGCCAGCAGTGACCGTAACTCTGGGGCCAACGTCCTGACTTTC. Protein: CASSDRNSGANVLTF. The genes are TRBV6-4 and TRBJ2-6; D unclear. Germline loops: CDR1 MRHNA, CDR2 SNTAGT. V was pared by 2 bases and J by 0 bases, with 5 bases between. CDR3 length: 15 amino acids.

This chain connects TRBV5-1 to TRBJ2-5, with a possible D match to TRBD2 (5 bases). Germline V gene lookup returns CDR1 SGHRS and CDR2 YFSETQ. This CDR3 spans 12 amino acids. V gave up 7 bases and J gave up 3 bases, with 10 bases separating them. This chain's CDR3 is CASRGLEETQYF. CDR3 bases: TGCGCCAGCCGGGGTCTAGAAGAGACCCAGTACTTC.

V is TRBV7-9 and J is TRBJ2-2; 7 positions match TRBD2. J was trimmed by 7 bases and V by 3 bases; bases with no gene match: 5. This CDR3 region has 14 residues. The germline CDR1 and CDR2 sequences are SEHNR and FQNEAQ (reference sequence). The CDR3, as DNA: TGTGCCAGCAGCTTCGCGGGGAGGGACGGGGAGCTGTTTTTT. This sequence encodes CASSFAGRDGELFF.

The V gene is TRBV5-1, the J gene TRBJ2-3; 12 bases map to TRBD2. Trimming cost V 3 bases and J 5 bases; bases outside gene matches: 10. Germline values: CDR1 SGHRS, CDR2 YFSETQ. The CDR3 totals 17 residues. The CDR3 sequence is CASSSTRTSGIVDTQYF. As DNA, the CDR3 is TGCGCCAGCAGCTCTACAAGGACTAGCGGGATTGTAGATACGCAGTATTTT.

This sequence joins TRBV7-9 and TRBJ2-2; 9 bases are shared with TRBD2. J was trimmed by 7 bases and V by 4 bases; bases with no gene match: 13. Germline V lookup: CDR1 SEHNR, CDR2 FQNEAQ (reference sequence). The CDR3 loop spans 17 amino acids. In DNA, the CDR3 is TGTGCCAGCAGCTCCCCTGCTAGCGGGACCCACTTCGGGGAGCTGTTTTTT. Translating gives CASSSPASGTHFGELFF.

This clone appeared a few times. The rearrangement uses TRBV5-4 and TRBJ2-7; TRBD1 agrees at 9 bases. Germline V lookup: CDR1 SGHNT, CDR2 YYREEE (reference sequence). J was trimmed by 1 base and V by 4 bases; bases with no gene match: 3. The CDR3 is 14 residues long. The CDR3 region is CASSDRGGSYEQYF. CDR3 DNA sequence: TGTGCCAGCAGCGACAGGGGGGGATCCTACGAGCAGTACTTC.

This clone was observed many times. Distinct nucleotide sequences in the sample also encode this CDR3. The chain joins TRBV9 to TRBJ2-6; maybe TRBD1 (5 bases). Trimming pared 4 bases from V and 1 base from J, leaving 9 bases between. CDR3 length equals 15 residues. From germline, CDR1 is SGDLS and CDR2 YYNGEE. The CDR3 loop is CASSSAGSGANVLTF. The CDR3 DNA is TGTGCCAGCAGCTCCGCAGGGTCTGGGGCCAACGTCCTGACTTTC.

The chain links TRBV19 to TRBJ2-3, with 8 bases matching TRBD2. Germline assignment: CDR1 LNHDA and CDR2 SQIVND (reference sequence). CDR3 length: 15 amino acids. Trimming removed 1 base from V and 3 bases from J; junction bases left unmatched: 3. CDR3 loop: CASSIAAGATDTQYF. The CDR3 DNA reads TGTGCCAGTAGTATAGCAGCGGGAGCTACAGATACGCAGTATTTT. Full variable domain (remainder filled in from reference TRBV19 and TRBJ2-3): DGGITQSPKYLFRKEGQNVTLSCEQNLNHDAMYWYRQDPGQGLRLIYYSQIVNDFQKGDIAEGYSVSREKKESFPLTVTSAQKNPTAFYLCASSIAAGATDTQYFGPGTRLTVL.

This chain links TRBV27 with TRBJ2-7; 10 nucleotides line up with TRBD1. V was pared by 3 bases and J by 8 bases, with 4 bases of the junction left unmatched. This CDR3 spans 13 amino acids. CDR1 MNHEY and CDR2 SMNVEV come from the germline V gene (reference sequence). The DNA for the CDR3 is TGTGCCAGCAGTTTGGACAGGGGGAGTAAGCAGTACTTC. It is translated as CASSLDRGSKQYF.

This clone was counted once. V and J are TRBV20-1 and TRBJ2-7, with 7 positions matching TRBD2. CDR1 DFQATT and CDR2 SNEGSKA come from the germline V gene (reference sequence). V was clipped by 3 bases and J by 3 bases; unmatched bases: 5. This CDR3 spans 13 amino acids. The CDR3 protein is CSASREDRYEQYF. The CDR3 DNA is TGCAGTGCTAGTCGGGAGGACCGCTACGAGCAGTACTTC.

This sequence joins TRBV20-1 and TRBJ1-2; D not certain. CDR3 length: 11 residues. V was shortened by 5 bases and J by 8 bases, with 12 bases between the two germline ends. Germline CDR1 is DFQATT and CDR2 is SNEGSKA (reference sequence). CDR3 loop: CSALSAEGYTF. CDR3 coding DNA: TGCAGTGCTCTCTCGGCGGAAGGCTACACCTTC.

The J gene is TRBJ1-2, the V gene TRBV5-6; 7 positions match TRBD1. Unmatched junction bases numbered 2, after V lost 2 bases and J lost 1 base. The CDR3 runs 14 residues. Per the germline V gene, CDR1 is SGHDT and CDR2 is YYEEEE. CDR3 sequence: CASSFRDSNYGYTF. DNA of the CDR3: TGTGCCAGCAGCTTCAGGGACAGTAACTATGGCTACACCTTC.

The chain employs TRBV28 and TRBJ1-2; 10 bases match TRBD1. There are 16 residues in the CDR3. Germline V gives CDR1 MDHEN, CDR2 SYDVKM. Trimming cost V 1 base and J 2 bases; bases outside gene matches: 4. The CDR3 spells CASSLLGQGINYGYTF. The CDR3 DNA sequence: TGTGCCAGCAGTTTATTGGGACAGGGGATCAACTATGGCTACACCTTC.

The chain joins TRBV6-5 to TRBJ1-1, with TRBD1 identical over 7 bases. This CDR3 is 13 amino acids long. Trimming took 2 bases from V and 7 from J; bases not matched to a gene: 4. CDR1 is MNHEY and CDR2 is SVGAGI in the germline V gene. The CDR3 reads CASSYATGYEAFF. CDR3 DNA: TGTGCCAGCAGTTACGCGACAGGGTATGAAGCTTTCTTT.

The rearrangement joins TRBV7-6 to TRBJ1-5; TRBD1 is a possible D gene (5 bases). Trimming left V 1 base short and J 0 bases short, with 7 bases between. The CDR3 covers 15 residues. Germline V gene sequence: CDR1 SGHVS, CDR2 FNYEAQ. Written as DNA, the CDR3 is TGTGCCAGCAGCTTAGGACAGTATAGCAATCAGCCCCAGCATTTT. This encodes CASSLGQYSNQPQHF. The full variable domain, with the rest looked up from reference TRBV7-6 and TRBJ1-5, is GAGVSQSPRYKVTKRGQDVALRCDPISGHVSLYWYRQALGQGPEFLTYFNYEAQQDKSGLPNDRFSAERPEGSISTLTIQRTEQRDSAMYRCASSLGQYSNQPQHFGDGTRLSIL.

The CDR3 protein is CASSLPSPGLAGGTRGSSYNEQFF. The CDR3 bases are TGTGCCAGCAGCCTGCCTTCCCCGGGACTAGCGGGAGGCACTCGAGGTAGCTCCTACAATGAGCAGTTCTTC. This chain uses TRBV3-1 (or the pseudogene TRBV3-2) with TRBJ2-1, with TRBD2 identical over 15 bases. This CDR3 contains 24 residues. Per the germline V gene, CDR1 is LGHDT and CDR2 is YNNKEL (reference sequence). The V and J ends lost 4 bases and 0 bases, in that order; junction bases with no gene match: 22.

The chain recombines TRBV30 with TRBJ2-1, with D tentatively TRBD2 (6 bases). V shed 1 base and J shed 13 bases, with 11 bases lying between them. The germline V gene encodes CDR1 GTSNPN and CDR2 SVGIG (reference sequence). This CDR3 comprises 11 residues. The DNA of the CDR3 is TGTGCCTGGAGTGGGGGGGTTGAACAGTTCTTC. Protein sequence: CAWSGGVEQFF.

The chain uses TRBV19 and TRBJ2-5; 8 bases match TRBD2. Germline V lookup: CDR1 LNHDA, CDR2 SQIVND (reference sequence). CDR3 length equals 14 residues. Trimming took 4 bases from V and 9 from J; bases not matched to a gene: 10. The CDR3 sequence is CASSTSGGPSAQYF. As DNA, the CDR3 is TGTGCCAGTAGTACTTCGGGAGGGCCCTCAGCCCAGTACTTC.

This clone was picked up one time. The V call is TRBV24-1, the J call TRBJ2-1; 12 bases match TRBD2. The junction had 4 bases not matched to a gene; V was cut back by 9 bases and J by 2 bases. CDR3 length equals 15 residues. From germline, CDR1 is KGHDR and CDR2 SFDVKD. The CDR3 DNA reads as TGTGCCACCCAAAGACTAGCGGGAGCCTACAATGAGCAGTTCTTC. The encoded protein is CATQRLAGAYNEQFF.

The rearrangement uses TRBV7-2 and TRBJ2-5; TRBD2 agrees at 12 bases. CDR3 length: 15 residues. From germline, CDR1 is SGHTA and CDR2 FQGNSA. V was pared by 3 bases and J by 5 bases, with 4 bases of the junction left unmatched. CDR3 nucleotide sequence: TGTGCCAGCAGCTTGACTAGCGGGAGCATCGAGACCCAGTACTTC. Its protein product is CASSLTSGSIETQYF.

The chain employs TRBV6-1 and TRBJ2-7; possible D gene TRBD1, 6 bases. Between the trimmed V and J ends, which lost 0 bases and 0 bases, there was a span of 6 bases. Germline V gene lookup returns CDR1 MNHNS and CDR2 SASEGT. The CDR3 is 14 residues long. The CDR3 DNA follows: TGTGCCAGCAGTGAAGCGGACAGCTCCTACGAGCAGTACTTC. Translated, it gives CASSEADSSYEQYF.

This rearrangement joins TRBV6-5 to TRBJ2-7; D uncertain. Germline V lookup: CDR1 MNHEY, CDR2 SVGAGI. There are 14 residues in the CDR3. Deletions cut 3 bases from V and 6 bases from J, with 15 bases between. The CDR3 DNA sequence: TGTGCCAGCAGTTATGGGCGCCATCGTCTCGAGCAGTACTTC. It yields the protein CASSYGRHRLEQYF.

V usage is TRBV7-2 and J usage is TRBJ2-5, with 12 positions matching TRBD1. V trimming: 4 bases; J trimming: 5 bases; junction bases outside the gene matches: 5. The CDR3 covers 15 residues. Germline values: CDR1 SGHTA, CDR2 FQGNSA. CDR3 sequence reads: CASSWPGQGAETQYF. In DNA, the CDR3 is TGTGCCAGCAGCTGGCCGGGACAGGGGGCCGAGACCCAGTACTTC.

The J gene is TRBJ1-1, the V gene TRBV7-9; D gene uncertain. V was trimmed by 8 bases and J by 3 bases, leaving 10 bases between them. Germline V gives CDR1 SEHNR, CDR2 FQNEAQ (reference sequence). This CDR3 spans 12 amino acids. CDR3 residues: CASPIGDTEAFF. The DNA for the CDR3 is TGTGCCAGCCCTATCGGGGACACTGAAGCTTTCTTT.

Here the CDR3 reads CSVVRGTGEQYF. The CDR3 region has the DNA TGCAGCGTTGTACGGGGAACTGGCGAGCAGTACTTC. The rearrangement links TRBV29-1 to TRBJ2-7, with a tentative D call TRBD2 (5 bases). Between the trimmed V and J ends, which lost 4 bases and 6 bases, there was a span of 13 bases. The CDR3 has 12 residues. Germline CDR1 reads SQVTM; CDR2 reads ANQGSEA.

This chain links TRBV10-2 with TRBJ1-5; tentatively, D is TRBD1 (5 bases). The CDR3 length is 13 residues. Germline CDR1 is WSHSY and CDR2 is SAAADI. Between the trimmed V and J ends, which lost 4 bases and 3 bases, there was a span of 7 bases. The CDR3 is CASSGGVNQPQHF. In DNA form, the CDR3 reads TGCGCCAGCAGTGGGGGGGTCAATCAGCCCCAGCATTTT.

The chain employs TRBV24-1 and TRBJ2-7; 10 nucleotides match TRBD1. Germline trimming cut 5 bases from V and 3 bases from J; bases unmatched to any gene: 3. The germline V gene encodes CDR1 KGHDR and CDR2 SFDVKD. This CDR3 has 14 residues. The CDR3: CATSGGTGVYEQYF. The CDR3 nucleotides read TGTGCCACCAGTGGCGGGACAGGGGTCTACGAGCAGTACTTC.

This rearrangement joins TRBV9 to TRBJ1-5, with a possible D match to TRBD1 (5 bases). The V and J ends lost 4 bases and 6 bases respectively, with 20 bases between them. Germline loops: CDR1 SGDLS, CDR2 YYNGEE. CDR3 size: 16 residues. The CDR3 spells CASSPQGGIGSQPQHF. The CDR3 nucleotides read TGTGCCAGCAGCCCCCAGGGCGGGATCGGTAGTCAGCCCCAGCATTTT.

The CDR3 nucleotides read TGTGCCAGCAGCGTAGAAGACTATGGGTCGGCCTACAATGAGCAGTTCTTC. It specifies CASSVEDYGSAYNEQFF. V usage is TRBV9 and J usage is TRBJ2-1; perhaps TRBD2 as D (5 bases). CDR3 length equals 17 residues. CDR1 and CDR2 (germline): SGDLS, YYNGEE. Trimming pared 0 bases from V and 2 bases from J, leaving 15 bases between.